Below, 13 T cell receptor beta chains from the same sample are listed, as sequenced in a study of shared clonotypes between healthy human individuals (dated by TCRdb to 2018 to 2020). CD8 naive samples were CD45RO-negative cells positively selected for CCR7, giving a CD45RA+CCR7+ population that excluded TemRA cells. The library was made by the immunoSEQ multiplex PCR assay. The immuneACCESS repertoire file appears here via TCRdb, limited to in-frame rearrangements. These files lack a portion of the clones; in checked studies, under half of the deficit traces to unresolved V genes, and the cause of the others is not known. Here the sample has about 820,000 clones; around 92% occur a single time. Under 30% of the sample is held by the ten biggest clonotypes. Sequencing input: naive CD8+ T cells sorted from blood. This sample's cell subset or site label indicates: CD45RA+CCR7+. These receptor sequences come from a man aged 30 to 45 in good health.

The chain recombines TRBV2 with TRBJ2-3; D is unclear. Trimming left V 0 bases short and J 6 bases short, with 7 bases between. This CDR3 spans 13 amino acids. In germline, CDR1 is SNHLY, CDR2 FYNNEI. This CDR3 reads CASSEARPDTQYF. DNA for the CDR3: TGTGCCAGCAGTGAAGCCCGACCGGATACGCAGTATTTT.

This clone was observed a single time. The rearrangement links TRBV4-3 to TRBJ2-7, with 8 bases aligning to TRBD2. In germline, CDR1 is LGHNA, CDR2 YSLEER. V shed 0 bases, J shed 3 bases, and the junction held 4 bases outside the gene matches. This CDR3 is built from 15 residues. This CDR3 reads CASSQDTSGIYEQYF. The CDR3 nucleotides are TGCGCCAGCAGCCAAGATACTAGCGGTATCTACGAGCAGTACTTC.

The chain links TRBV27 to TRBJ2-5; the D is unclear. V dropped 3 bases and J dropped 7 bases, with 12 bases sitting between them. Germline CDR1 is MNHEY and CDR2 is SMNVEV (reference sequence). The CDR3 spans 13 residues. The CDR3 is CASSFAASGTQYF. DNA for the CDR3: TGTGCCAGCAGTTTTGCAGCGTCCGGGACCCAGTACTTC.

This sequence joins TRBV7-9 and TRBJ2-7; 9 bases line up with TRBD1. Germline loops: CDR1 SEHNR, CDR2 FQNEAQ (reference sequence). J was trimmed by 0 bases and V by 6 bases; bases with no gene match: 6. This CDR3 is built from 15 residues. The CDR3 DNA reads TGTGCCAGCAGGCCGGGACAGGGAACCTCCTACGAGCAGTACTTC. As protein: CASRPGQGTSYEQYF. Looking up the rest from reference TRBV7-9 and TRBJ2-7 gives the full variable domain: DTGVSQNPRHKITKRGQNVTFRCDPISEHNRLYWYRQTLGQGPEFLTYFQNEAQLEKSRLLSDRFSAERPKGSFSTLEIQRTEQGDSAMYLCASRPGQGTSYEQYFGPGTRLTVT.

The genes are TRBV15 and TRBJ1-2, with TRBD1 as a possible D gene (6 bases). The germline V gene encodes CDR1 LNHNV and CDR2 YYDKDF (reference sequence). Trimming stripped 0 bases from V and 8 bases from J, with 13 bases between. This CDR3 region has 14 residues. The CDR3 protein is CATSRDKGHEGYTF. The CDR3 DNA sequence: TGTGCCACCAGCAGAGATAAGGGACATGAAGGCTACACCTTC.

DNA of the CDR3: TGTGCCAGCAGCTTGGAGGCAGGGCAAGAGACCCAGTACTTC. This codes for CASSLEAGQETQYF. The chain joins TRBV5-4 to TRBJ2-5; possibly TRBD1 for D (5 bases). The CDR3 is 14 amino acids. V was pared by 0 bases and J by 2 bases, with 8 bases between. Germline CDR1 and CDR2: SGHNT and YYREEE (reference sequence).

The V call is TRBV11-2, the J call TRBJ2-1; unclear D gene. Trimming removed 1 base at V and 10 bases at J, with 8 bases between. The CDR3 is 12 amino acids. Germline V gives CDR1 SGHAT, CDR2 FQNNGV. In DNA form, the CDR3 reads TGTGCCAGCAGCTTAGGGGCCAGGGAGCAGTTCTTC. This gives the protein CASSLGAREQFF. Full variable domain (missing parts from reference TRBV11-2 and TRBJ2-1): EAGVAQSPRYKIIEKRQSVAFWCNPISGHATLYWYQQILGQGPKLLIQFQNNGVVDDSQLPKDRFSAERLKGVDSTLKIQPAKLEDSAVYLCASSLGAREQFFGPGTRLTVL.

The chain is built from TRBV5-1 and TRBJ2-7; 7 bases line up with TRBD2. Trimming removed 4 bases from V and 1 base from J; junction bases left unmatched: 17. Germline V gene data show CDR1 as SGHRS and CDR2 as YFSETQ. CDR3 size: 18 residues. CDR3 sequence: CASSQELISSGGSYEQYF. CDR3 DNA: TGCGCCAGCAGCCAGGAATTGATATCTAGCGGTGGGTCCTACGAGCAGTACTTC.

This clone has a single count. V and J are TRBV29-1 and TRBJ1-4; D gene ambiguous. Trimming pared 4 bases from V and 8 bases from J, leaving 11 bases between. This CDR3 is 12 amino acids long. The germline V gene encodes CDR1 SQVTM and CDR2 ANQGSEA. CDR3 bases: TGCAGCGTTGCCGGGTTAAACGAAAAACTGTTTTTT. Its protein is CSVAGLNEKLFF.

This rearrangement joins TRBV28 to TRBJ2-2, with D unresolved. CDR3 size: 18 residues. V lost 4 bases to trimming and J lost 5 bases, with 23 bases between them. Germline CDR1 and CDR2: MDHEN and SYDVKM. The CDR3 DNA follows: TGTGCCAGCAGTTCTTTGGACGGGCTAGTAGTACGGACCGGGGAGCTGTTTTTT. Encoded protein: CASSSLDGLVVRTGELFF.

The V gene is TRBV5-4, the J gene TRBJ2-1; TRBD2 agrees at 10 bases. The CDR3 spans 16 residues. Germline V CDR1 and CDR2: SGHNT, YYREEE (reference sequence). Losses at the gene ends were 0 bases for V and 3 bases for J; bases not matched to a gene: 3. The CDR3 reads CASSLDLAGVYNEQFF. In DNA, the CDR3 is TGTGCCAGCAGCTTGGATCTAGCGGGAGTCTACAATGAGCAGTTCTTC.

V usage is TRBV9 and J usage is TRBJ2-6; either TRBD1 or TRBD2 may fit D (5 bases each). The V gene lost 0 bases and the J gene lost 0 bases, with 13 bases spanning the gap. This CDR3 spans 18 amino acids. Germline V gene lookup returns CDR1 SGDLS and CDR2 YYNGEE. CDR3 bases: TGTGCCAGCAGCGTAGAGCTCCGAGGGACCTCTGGGGCCAACGTCCTGACTTTC. Its translation: CASSVELRGTSGANVLTF.

The chain recombines TRBV7-8 with TRBJ1-5; 9 bases fit TRBD1. The CDR3 extends over 19 amino acids. Germline lookup yields CDR1 SGHVS and CDR2 FQNEAQ. V lost 0 bases and J lost 0; bases outside the gene matches: 9. CDR3 protein: CASSLAPGDRVYSNQPQHF. In DNA form, the CDR3 reads TGTGCCAGCAGCTTAGCCCCCGGGGACAGGGTTTATAGCAATCAGCCCCAGCATTTT. Drawing the rest from reference TRBV7-8 and TRBJ1-5, the complete variable domain is GAGVSQSPRYKVAKRGQDVALRCDPISGHVSLFWYQQALGQGPEFLTYFQNEAQLDKSGLPSDRFFAERPEGSVSTLKIQRTQQEDSAVYLCASSLAPGDRVYSNQPQHFGDGTRLSIL.